This T cell receptor beta chain was recovered during a study of blood T cell repertoires in COVID-19. Overall study context: The United States, Italy and Spain provided the acute and convalescent COVID-19 samples.

The CDR3 is 14 amino acids. V was trimmed by 5 bases and J by 1 base, leaving 13 bases between them. Germline V gene lookup returns CDR1 SGDLS and CDR2 YYNGEE. Method: immunoSEQ multiplex PCR; TCRdb's copy keeps in-frame clones and lacks some. The profile covers approximately 270,000 clones, with 80% to 85% appearing a single time and 15% to 19% taken by the ten largest. This clone was counted a few times. The rearrangement links TRBV9 to TRBJ2-7, with D unresolved. The source of this sequence is a person in their 70s with COVID-19, enrolled during active disease. The sequencing sample was made of peripheral blood. CDR3 loop: CASSSGVLSYEQYF. The CDR3 DNA follows: TGTGCCAGCAGTTCCGGTGTACTTTCCTACGAGCAGTACTTC.